Following are 21 T cell receptor beta chains from one sample sequenced in a study of blood T cell repertoires in COVID-19. Assay used: immunoSEQ multiplex PCR; TCRdb lists only in-frame clones, some missing. Among 200,000 to 250,000 clones, about nine tenths were seen once, and the ten largest hold roughly 7.2%. The specimen sequenced was PBMCs or T cells enriched from blood (not recorded which). Receptors originate from a man aged 25 to 40 in a cohort exposed to, infected with or recovered from COVID-19 (not recorded which).

The chain is built from TRBV24-1 and TRBJ2-5, with D maybe TRBD1 (6 bases). V lost 5 bases and J lost 1, with 10 bases in between. CDR1 KGHDR and CDR2 SFDVKD come from the germline V gene. This CDR3 contains 14 residues. This chain's CDR3 is CATSAQGGQETQYF. For the CDR3, the DNA is TGTGCCACCAGTGCACAGGGCGGCCAAGAGACCCAGTACTTC.

The chain combines TRBV5-6 with TRBJ2-7, with D maybe TRBD1 (6 bases). Germline V lookup: CDR1 SGHDT, CDR2 YYEEEE. V lost 0 bases to trimming and J lost 11 bases, with 12 bases between them. CDR3 length: 12 amino acids. CDR3 in amino acids: CASSLGSGDEYF. The CDR3 DNA reads as TGTGCCAGCAGCTTGGGGTCAGGGGACGAGTACTTC.

The chain uses TRBV5-6 and TRBJ2-6; 8 nucleotides align to TRBD1. V lost 2 bases, J lost 0 bases, and 7 bases stayed unmatched. Germline CDR1 and CDR2: SGHDT and YYEEEE. The CDR3 has 18 amino acids. CDR3 in DNA: TGTGCCAGCAGCTTATTCGGGACAGGCAACTCTGGGGCCAACGTCCTGACTTTC. This encodes CASSLFGTGNSGANVLTF. Complete variable domain (other parts from reference TRBV5-6 and TRBJ2-6): DAGVTQSPTHLIKTRGQQVTLRCSPKSGHDTVSWYQQALGQGPQFIFQYYEEEERQRGNFPDRFSGHQFPNYSSELNVNALLLGDSALYLCASSLFGTGNSGANVLTFGAGSRLTVL.

This chain connects TRBV11-2 to TRBJ1-1, with a possible D match to TRBD1 (5 bases). V was clipped by 7 bases and J by 8 bases, with 17 bases between them. CDR3 size: 13 residues. The germline CDR1 and CDR2 sequences are SGHAT and FQNNGV. The CDR3 DNA reads as TGTGCCAGCACAAGGGGCGGAAGCCGAGAAGCTTTCTTT. Encoded protein: CASTRGGSREAFF.

The rearrangement joins TRBV5-1 to TRBJ1-4; D remains unclear. Germline V gene data show CDR1 as SGHRS and CDR2 as YFSETQ. Trimming shortened V by 1 base and J by 3 bases, and 13 bases separated the two germline ends. The CDR3 loop spans 16 amino acids. CDR3 bases: TGCGCCAGCAGCTTGAGAGGGCGGGATTCTAATGAAAAACTGTTTTTT. Amino acids: CASSLRGRDSNEKLFF.

The V call is TRBV5-4, the J call TRBJ2-3, with TRBD2 matching over 10 bases. Germline V lookup: CDR1 SGHNT, CDR2 YYREEE (reference sequence). The CDR3 extends over 15 amino acids. V dropped 3 bases and J dropped 0; count of bases not matched to a gene: 1. The CDR3 protein is CASSYSGRSTDTQYF. The CDR3 DNA follows: TGTGCCAGCAGCTATAGCGGGAGGAGCACAGATACGCAGTATTTT. The full variable domain, completed using reference TRBV5-4 and TRBJ2-3, is ETGVTQSPTHLIKTRGQQVTLRCSSQSGHNTVSWYQQALGQGPQFIFQYYREEENGRGNFPPRFSGLQFPNYSSELNVNALELDDSALYLCASSYSGRSTDTQYFGPGTRLTVL.

The J gene is TRBJ1-2, the V gene TRBV29-1; 11 nucleotides align to TRBD1. The CDR3 sequence is 13 residues long. The germline gives CDR1 SQVTM, CDR2 ANQGSEA. The V gene end was trimmed by 7 bases and the J gene end by 6 bases; junction bases not matched to a gene: 7. The CDR3 nucleotides are TGCAGCGCCTCCGGGACAGGGGGGAATGGCTACACCTTC. Its translation: CSASGTGGNGYTF.

The chain's CDR3 is CASSLDRGSQPQHF. The CDR3, as DNA: TGTGCCAGCAGTCTGGACAGGGGGAGTCAGCCCCAGCATTTT. The rearrangement links TRBV7-9 to TRBJ1-5, with TRBD1 matching over 10 bases. This CDR3 comprises 14 residues. J was trimmed by 6 bases and V by 6 bases; bases with no gene match: 5. The germline V gene has CDR1 SEHNR and CDR2 FQNEAQ (reference sequence).

The chain joins TRBV6-5 to TRBJ2-5; perhaps TRBD2 as D (5 bases). Looked up from germline, CDR1 is MNHEY and CDR2 is SVGAGI. Trimming removed 6 bases at V and 1 base at J, with 12 bases between. The CDR3 has 14 amino acids. The CDR3 loop reads CASRFLRGQETQYF. In nucleotides, the CDR3 is TGTGCCAGCAGATTCCTCCGGGGCCAAGAGACCCAGTACTTC.

This clone showed up just once. The V gene is TRBV7-9, the J gene TRBJ2-7; 13 bases are a match to TRBD2. The germline CDR1 and CDR2 sequences are SEHNR and FQNEAQ (reference sequence). The CDR3 is 15 residues long. With V trimmed by 3 bases and J by 5 bases, 4 bases remained unmatched. CDR3 loop: CASSFGLAGENEQYF. The CDR3 region has the DNA TGTGCCAGCAGCTTCGGACTAGCGGGAGAAAACGAGCAGTACTTC. The variable domain in full, completed from reference TRBV7-9 and TRBJ2-7, reads DTGVSQNPRHKITKRGQNVTFRCDPISEHNRLYWYRQTLGQGPEFLTYFQNEAQLEKSRLLSDRFSAERPKGSFSTLEIQRTEQGDSAMYLCASSFGLAGENEQYFGPGTRLTVT.

CDR3 sequence: CAISGLAGTDTQYF. The CDR3, as DNA: TGTGCCATCAGTGGACTAGCGGGCACAGATACGCAGTATTTT. The V and J genes are TRBV10-3 and TRBJ2-3; 9 bases are a match to TRBD2. This CDR3 comprises 14 residues. Germline loops: CDR1 ENHRY, CDR2 SYGVKD. Germline trimming cut 4 bases from V and 1 base from J; bases unmatched to any gene: 0.

The chain is built from TRBV28 and TRBJ2-3; D is undetermined. Trimming shortened V by 3 bases and J by 2 bases, and 15 bases separated the two germline ends. CDR3 length: 16 amino acids. The germline V gene has CDR1 MDHEN and CDR2 SYDVKM. CDR3 sequence: CASSLATSVTTDTQYF. The CDR3 bases are TGTGCCAGCAGTTTGGCGACATCCGTCACCACAGATACGCAGTATTTT.

This chain uses TRBV27 with TRBJ2-7, with a tentative D call TRBD2 (5 bases). Per germline, CDR1 MNHEY and CDR2 SMNVEV (reference sequence). This CDR3 contains 15 residues. V lost 4 bases and J 4 bases, leaving 17 bases between the germline ends. CDR3 sequence (DNA): TGTGCCAGCAGTTCCTTTAGCGCTACCGTATACGAGCAGTACTTC. This encodes CASSSFSATVYEQYF.

The genes are TRBV11-2 and TRBJ2-3; D gene uncertain. Germline assignment: CDR1 SGHAT and CDR2 FQNNGV. The CDR3 is made up of 15 amino acids. V dropped 6 bases and J dropped 0 bases, with 13 bases sitting between them. DNA for the CDR3: TGTGCCAGCAGAAACCGAACGGGTAGCACAGATACGCAGTATTTT. Translating gives CASRNRTGSTDTQYF.

In nucleotides, the CDR3 is TGCGCCAGCAGCCAAGATCGGACTAGCGGGAGGTATGATGAGCAGTTCTTC. Its protein product is CASSQDRTSGRYDEQFF. V and J are TRBV4-1 and TRBJ2-1, with 14 bases identical to TRBD2. CDR1 and CDR2 from the germline V gene are MGHRA and YSYEKL. J lost 8 bases, V lost 0 bases, and 6 bases had no gene match. This CDR3 comprises 17 residues.

The genes are TRBV9 and TRBJ1-5; D remains unclear. The CDR3 is made up of 13 amino acids. The germline V gene encodes CDR1 SGDLS and CDR2 YYNGEE. Between the trimmed V and J ends, which lost 3 bases and 7 bases, there was a span of 11 bases. The CDR3 spells CASSATMNQPQHF. The CDR3 DNA follows: TGTGCCAGCAGCGCTACCATGAACCAGCCCCAGCATTTT.

The chain combines TRBV5-1 with TRBJ2-3; 8 bases are a match to TRBD2. Germline values: CDR1 SGHRS, CDR2 YFSETQ. The CDR3 is 16 residues long. With V trimmed by 3 bases and J by 3 bases, 9 bases remained unmatched. In DNA, the CDR3 is TGCGCCAGCAGCTCCAATAGCGGGATTGGGACAGATACGCAGTATTTT. Its translation: CASSSNSGIGTDTQYF.

The gene calls are TRBV6-6 and TRBJ1-5; no clear D. CDR3 length: 12 amino acids. V was pared by 5 bases and J by 7 bases, with 9 bases between. Germline lookup yields CDR1 MNHNY and CDR2 SVGAGI (reference sequence). The CDR3 DNA is TGTGCCAGCAGTCCAGGTGAGCAGCCCCAGCATTTT. Amino acids: CASSPGEQPQHF.

This clone was counted a single time. The chain couples TRBV2 to TRBJ2-7; 7 bases are shared with TRBD2. V was pared by 3 bases and J by 1 base, with 3 bases of the junction left unmatched. The length of the CDR3 is 14 residues. The V gene's germline CDR1 is SNHLY and CDR2 FYNNEI. For the CDR3, the DNA is TGTGCCAGCAGTGACAGCGGGGTTTCCTACGAGCAGTACTTC. It specifies CASSDSGVSYEQYF.

The chain employs TRBV28 and TRBJ1-1; D is possibly TRBD1 (5 bases). The CDR3 has 13 amino acids. The V end lost 6 bases, the J end lost 7 bases, and 15 bases lay between the germline ends. The germline V gene has CDR1 MDHEN and CDR2 SYDVKM. This CDR3 reads CASRKRTPDEAFF. The CDR3 region has the DNA TGTGCCAGCAGGAAAAGGACACCAGATGAAGCTTTCTTT.

Comment on this clone: This sample includes further DNA sequences coding for the same CDR3. The J gene is TRBJ2-7, the V gene TRBV13; D is perhaps TRBD2 (5 bases). V lost 2 bases and J 0 bases, leaving 8 bases between the germline ends. From germline, CDR1 is PRHDT and CDR2 FYEKMQ (reference sequence). The CDR3 sequence is 14 residues long. CDR3 residues: CASSLSGSSYEQYF. As DNA, the CDR3 is TGTGCCAGCAGCTTATCTGGGAGCTCCTACGAGCAGTACTTC.